This T cell receptor beta chain was obtained from a study of blood T cell repertoires in COVID-19. The overall study: The origin of the acute and convalescent COVID-19 samples was the United States, Italy and Spain. T cells, B-cell-depleted T cells, or PBMCs supplied cDNA or gDNA.

Germline V gene sequence: CDR1 SGHRS, CDR2 YFSETQ. Trimming cost V 4 bases and J 2 bases; bases outside gene matches: 8. The CDR3 is 16 residues long. In the original analysis: Scientists estimated how many nucleated cells there were by amplifying reference gene primers. Method: immunoSEQ multiplex PCR; TCRdb's copy keeps in-frame clones and lacks some. The V and J calls and the clone size are those of that table, but D and trimming were determined from the DNA. The repertoire holds over 200,000 clones, with 65% to 90% as singletons. The TCR originated in a human donor in a cohort sampled during active COVID-19. J is TRBJ2-7 and V is TRBV5-1; 11 bases are a match to TRBD2. The specimen was peripheral blood. The CDR3 region is CASSPFTSGGTYEQYF. Written as DNA, the CDR3 is TGCGCCAGCAGCCCATTCACTAGCGGGGGAACCTACGAGCAGTACTTC.